Following are 32 T cell receptor beta chains from one sample sequenced in a study of T cell changes during pregnancy in multiple sclerosis (dated by TCRdb to the late 2010s). Libraries were constructed by the immunoSEQ multiplex PCR assay. What TCRdb holds here is the immuneACCESS table cut down to in-frame rearrangements. Part of the clones is not present; checked against another copy, under half of the missing clones reflect an unresolved V gene, and the others are unexplained. In this sample the table shows 95,000 to 150,000 clones, approximately 93% of which occur a single time. The leading ten clones occupy approximately 6.3% of the sample. This specimen consisted of peripheral blood, obtained before pregnancy. The receptors were gathered from a female donor with multiple sclerosis, enrolled in a pregnancy study.

The chain combines TRBV5-6 with TRBJ2-5; TRBD1 is a possible D gene (6 bases). This CDR3 is 15 amino acids long. Germline loops: CDR1 SGHDT, CDR2 YYEEEE. The V end was cut by 0 bases, the J end by 1 base, with 10 bases between. CDR3 in amino acids: CASSLAGVLQETQYF. In DNA form, the CDR3 reads TGTGCCAGCAGCTTGGCAGGGGTTCTCCAAGAGACCCAGTACTTC.

CDR3 nucleotide sequence: TGTGCCAGCAGTTACTCAGGGAGCTCCTACGAGCAGTACTTC. It yields the protein CASSYSGSSYEQYF. The genes are TRBV6-5 and TRBJ2-5; D might be TRBD2 (5 bases). The better agreement between TRBJ2-7 and the DNA end casts doubt on the J call. The germline gives CDR1 MNHEY, CDR2 SVGAGI. The CDR3 is made up of 14 amino acids.

The CDR3 nucleotides are TGCGCCAGCAGCTTGGTGGGTAGCGGGAAAATCTTAGATACGCAGTATTTT. This encodes CASSLVGSGKILDTQYF. This chain links TRBV5-1 with TRBJ2-3; 8 bases align to TRBD2. V trimming: 0 bases; J trimming: 5 bases; junction bases outside the gene matches: 11. From germline, CDR1 is SGHRS and CDR2 YFSETQ. The CDR3 contains 17 residues.

The CDR3 nucleotides read TGTGCCAGCAGCTTAGGGGTCCTACGGGTCGACACCGGGGAGCTGTTTTTT. As protein: CASSLGVLRVDTGELFF. V gene TRBV5-4 combines with J gene TRBJ2-2, with D possibly matching TRBD1 (5 bases). There are 17 residues in the CDR3. The germline CDR1 and CDR2 sequences are SGHNT and YYREEE (reference sequence). The germline V and J ends were trimmed by 2 bases and 3 bases, with 17 bases remaining between them.

The chain combines TRBV6-6 with TRBJ1-1; no reliable D call. Trimming removed 5 bases at V and 2 bases at J, with 12 bases between. The CDR3 totals 14 residues. Germline V gene lookup returns CDR1 MNHNY and CDR2 SVGAGI (reference sequence). The CDR3 coding sequence is TGTGCCAGCAGTAACCTAGGTTCTAACACTGAAGCTTTCTTT. This translates into CASSNLGSNTEAFF.

This clone has just one count. CDR3 nucleotide sequence: TGTGCCAGCAGTGACGAGACAGGGGTTGGAAACACCATATATTTT. Translating it yields CASSDETGVGNTIYF. The V call is TRBV2, the J call TRBJ1-3, with 8 bases aligning to TRBD1. The junction had 4 bases not matched to a gene; V was cut back by 3 bases and J by 3 bases. The CDR3 runs 15 residues. Germline V gene lookup returns CDR1 SNHLY and CDR2 FYNNEI.

This sequence joins TRBV5-5 and TRBJ1-1; unclear D gene. Germline values: CDR1 SGHKS, CDR2 YYEKEE (reference sequence). Trimming removed 1 base from V and 6 bases from J, with 13 bases in between. This CDR3 is 14 amino acids long. The CDR3 is CASSLNAGDSEAFF. The CDR3 bases are TGTGCCAGCAGCTTGAATGCCGGAGACTCTGAAGCTTTCTTT.

This clone was found once. V gene TRBV11-1 combines with J gene TRBJ1-6, with 8 positions matching TRBD1. The germline V gene encodes CDR1 SGHAT and CDR2 FQDESV (reference sequence). CDR3 length: 17 residues. Germline trimming cut 1 base from V and 0 bases from J; bases unmatched to any gene: 2. CDR3 DNA: TGTGCCAGCAGCTTAGGGGGACAGGCCTCCTATAATTCACCCCTCCACTTT. Translating gives CASSLGGQASYNSPLHF.

This rearrangement joins TRBV5-1 to TRBJ1-1, with no clear D. CDR1 SGHRS and CDR2 YFSETQ come from the germline V gene. The CDR3 runs 15 residues. Deletions cut 5 bases from V and 1 base from J, with 15 bases between. Written as DNA, the CDR3 is TGCGCCAGCAGATCGCGCCACGACAAGAACACTGAAGCTTTCTTT. This encodes CASRSRHDKNTEAFF.

The V gene is TRBV9, the J gene TRBJ2-2, with 15 bases fitting TRBD2. Germline CDR1 is SGDLS and CDR2 is YYNGEE. V lost 2 bases, J lost 10 bases, and 12 bases stayed unmatched. The CDR3 has 18 amino acids. The CDR3: CASSVAGTSGRYPTELFF. The DNA for the CDR3 is TGTGCCAGCAGCGTCGCCGGGACTAGCGGGAGGTATCCTACGGAGCTGTTTTTT.

This chain joins TRBV10-3 and TRBJ2-5; D possibly corresponds to TRBD2 (6 bases). Germline values: CDR1 ENHRY, CDR2 SYGVKD. The CDR3 loop spans 14 amino acids. Trimming removed 6 bases at V and 2 bases at J, with 13 bases between. CDR3 loop: CAIREPGVQETQYF. DNA of the CDR3: TGTGCCATCAGAGAGCCGGGAGTTCAAGAGACCCAGTACTTC.

The rearrangement links TRBV25-1 to TRBJ2-7, with TRBD2 matching over 8 bases. Germline CDR1 and CDR2: MGHDK and SYGVNS. The CDR3 contains 13 residues. J was trimmed by 4 bases and V by 4 bases; bases with no gene match: 3. CDR3 DNA sequence: TGTGCCAGCAGTGCGGGAGGGGTTTACGAGCAGTACTTC. Amino acid sequence: CASSAGGVYEQYF.

The chain recombines TRBV11-2 with TRBJ1-3; D uncertain. Germline assignment: CDR1 SGHAT and CDR2 FQNNGV. V lost 5 bases, J lost 14 bases, and 19 bases lay in between. The CDR3 runs to 13 residues. CDR3 loop: CASSPLPPGSLYF. The CDR3 nucleotides are TGTGCCAGCAGCCCCCTACCCCCGGGATCTTTATATTTT.

The rearrangement uses TRBV28 and TRBJ2-1; 15 bases align to TRBD2. The CDR3 runs to 18 residues. Per germline, CDR1 MDHEN and CDR2 SYDVKM. With 8 bases clipped from V and 4 bases from J, the junction kept 12 bases outside the gene matches. This CDR3 is CASWDTGLAGGRYNEQFF. CDR3 DNA sequence: TGTGCCAGCTGGGATACGGGACTAGCGGGAGGAAGGTACAATGAGCAGTTCTTC.

The chain recombines TRBV30 with TRBJ2-7, with 8 bases that match TRBD1. CDR3 length: 11 residues. Germline V gene sequence: CDR1 GTSNPN, CDR2 SVGIG (reference sequence). V was clipped by 8 bases and J by 5 bases; unmatched bases: 5. DNA for the CDR3: TGTGCCCAGGGACAGGCCCACGAGCAGTACTTC. This gives the protein CAQGQAHEQYF.

V and J are TRBV5-1 and TRBJ1-2; D may be TRBD1 (6 bases). The germline gives CDR1 SGHRS, CDR2 YFSETQ. Trimming left V 1 base short and J 3 bases short, with 13 bases between. The CDR3 runs to 15 residues. The CDR3, as DNA: TGCGCCAGCAGCTTGTGGGAAACAGGGTACTATGGCTACACCTTC. Translated, it gives CASSLWETGYYGYTF.

This clone was observed once. This chain joins TRBV6-1 and TRBJ2-7; 7 bases map to TRBD1. Per the germline V gene, CDR1 is MNHNS and CDR2 is SASEGT. The CDR3 covers 13 residues. The V segment lost 6 bases and the J segment 1 base; nucleotides outside the gene matches: 3. This CDR3 is CASSRTGSYEQYF. The CDR3 bases are TGTGCCAGCAGCAGGACAGGTTCCTACGAGCAGTACTTC.

The chain recombines TRBV7-6 with TRBJ2-7; a weak D match, TRBD1 (5 bases). The germline CDR1 and CDR2 sequences are SGHVS and FNYEAQ. The CDR3 length is 15 residues. With 0 bases removed from V and 4 bases from J, the gap between germline ends came to 13 bases. The CDR3 coding sequence is TGTGCCAGCAGCTTAGCAGGGGCAGTAAATTACGAGCAGTACTTC. This codes for CASSLAGAVNYEQYF.

The CDR3 reads CASSPDGTTSYEQYF. DNA for the CDR3: TGCGCCAGCAGCCCGGACGGGACAACCTCCTACGAGCAGTACTTC. The rearrangement uses TRBV5-1 and TRBJ2-7; tentatively, D is TRBD1 (6 bases). V lost 4 bases, J lost 0 bases, and 14 bases lay in between. This CDR3 has 15 amino acids. CDR1 SGHRS and CDR2 YFSETQ come from the germline V gene.

V gene TRBV11-2 combines with J gene TRBJ2-7; D is possibly TRBD1 (5 bases). Per germline, CDR1 SGHAT and CDR2 FQNNGV. The CDR3 has 13 amino acids. The V end lost 6 bases, the J end lost 0 bases, and 9 bases lay between the germline ends. CDR3 sequence (DNA): TGTGCCAGCAGATACAGGTCCTCCTACGAGCAGTACTTC. It codes for CASRYRSSYEQYF. Full variable domain (rest looked up from reference TRBV11-2 and TRBJ2-7): EAGVAQSPRYKIIEKRQSVAFWCNPISGHATLYWYQQILGQGPKLLIQFQNNGVVDDSQLPKDRFSAERLKGVDSTLKIQPAKLEDSAVYLCASRYRSSYEQYFGPGTRLTVT.

This clone was seen a handful of times. The chain uses TRBV7-2 and TRBJ1-2, with a possible D match to TRBD1 (6 bases). With 0 bases removed from V and 3 bases from J, the gap between germline ends came to 8 bases. Germline V gene data show CDR1 as SGHTA and CDR2 as FQGNSA. CDR3 length: 14 residues. CDR3 residues: CASSLARGHYGYTF. The DNA of the CDR3 is TGTGCCAGCAGCTTAGCCAGGGGACACTATGGCTACACCTTC.

The chain links TRBV28 to TRBJ1-2; D is possibly TRBD1 (6 bases). With 11 bases removed from V and 4 bases from J, the gap between germline ends came to 20 bases. This CDR3 spans 14 amino acids. Per germline, CDR1 MDHEN and CDR2 SYDVKM. In DNA form, the CDR3 reads TGTGCCCTTCAGCGTACGGACAGCCTCTATGGCTACACCTTC. It encodes CALQRTDSLYGYTF.

V is TRBV10-3 and J is TRBJ2-3; TRBD1 matches 10 bases. Germline CDR1 reads ENHRY; CDR2 reads SYGVKD. This CDR3 is 14 amino acids long. J lost 0 bases, V lost 10 bases, and 4 bases had no gene match. The CDR3 is CATQGQGSTDTQYF. CDR3 DNA sequence: TGTGCCACCCAGGGACAGGGGAGCACAGATACGCAGTATTTT.

This rearrangement joins TRBV4-1 to TRBJ2-5; TRBD2 aligns across 12 bases. Germline trimming cut 6 bases from V and 5 bases from J; bases unmatched to any gene: 10. Per the germline V gene, CDR1 is MGHRA and CDR2 is YSYEKL. This CDR3 spans 16 amino acids. The CDR3 region is CASRAGLAGLGETQYF. The CDR3 coding sequence is TGCGCCAGCAGGGCGGGACTAGCGGGCCTAGGGGAGACCCAGTACTTC.

The J gene is TRBJ1-1, the V gene TRBV4-1, with a possible D match to TRBD1 (5 bases). V was trimmed by 4 bases and J by 4 bases, leaving 10 bases between them. The germline V gene has CDR1 MGHRA and CDR2 YSYEKL. This CDR3 has 13 amino acids. The CDR3 here is CASSPGGFTEAFF. The CDR3 DNA reads as TGCGCCAGCAGCCCTGGGGGGTTCACTGAAGCTTTCTTT.

The chain couples TRBV5-1 to TRBJ1-1; 7 nucleotides line up with TRBD1. CDR3 length: 14 residues. The V gene end was trimmed by 3 bases and the J gene end by 0 bases; junction bases not matched to a gene: 2. The V gene's germline CDR1 is SGHRS and CDR2 YFSETQ. The CDR3 DNA is TGCGCCAGCAGCTCCACAGGGGTGAACACTGAAGCTTTCTTT. Its protein product is CASSSTGVNTEAFF.

The chain employs TRBV18 and TRBJ2-7; 7 bases agree with TRBD1. Germline-derived CDR1 and CDR2 are KGHSH and LQKENI. The CDR3 consists of 14 residues. J lost 5 bases, V lost 3 bases, and 7 bases had no gene match. Here the CDR3 DNA reads TGTGCCAGCTCACCGACGGGACAGTCCAACGAGCAGTACTTC. Translated, it gives CASSPTGQSNEQYF.

This clone was seen only once. V usage is TRBV30 and J usage is TRBJ1-5; D is unclear. CDR3 length: 13 amino acids. V was shortened by 4 bases and J by 2 bases, with 9 bases between the two germline ends. The V gene's germline CDR1 is GTSNPN and CDR2 SVGIG (reference sequence). The CDR3 DNA reads as TGTGCCTGGAACAAGGGAGGCAATCAGCCCCAGCATTTT. This translates into CAWNKGGNQPQHF. Complete variable domain (other parts from reference TRBV30 and TRBJ1-5): SQTIHQWPATLVQPVGSPLSLECTVEGTSNPNLYWYRQAAGRGLQLLFYSVGIGQISSEVPQNLSASRPQDRQFILSSKKLLLSDSGFYLCAWNKGGNQPQHFGDGTRLSIL.

This chain connects TRBV5-6 to TRBJ2-7, with 7 bases fitting TRBD2. With V trimmed by 0 bases and J by 0 bases, 9 bases remained unmatched. This CDR3 contains 17 residues. Germline CDR1 SGHDT, CDR2 YYEEEE. The CDR3 nucleotides read TGTGCCAGCAGCTTGGAGTATGGCGGGAGAGGCTCCTACGAGCAGTACTTC. Translated, it gives CASSLEYGGRGSYEQYF.

The rearrangement links TRBV6-6 to TRBJ1-4; D is unclear. V lost 0 bases and J 0 bases, leaving 5 bases between the germline ends. The germline V gene encodes CDR1 MNHNY and CDR2 SVGAGI (reference sequence). This CDR3 region has 15 residues. The CDR3 is CASSYSPATNEKLFF. The CDR3, as DNA: TGTGCCAGCAGTTACTCGCCAGCAACTAATGAAAAACTGTTTTTT.

The chain recombines TRBV5-5 with TRBJ1-2, with TRBD1 matching 7 bases. With 4 bases clipped from V and 8 bases from J, the junction kept 14 bases outside the gene matches. Germline V gives CDR1 SGHKS, CDR2 YYEKEE (reference sequence). The CDR3 loop spans 15 amino acids. CDR3 residues: CASSENRIEGAGYTF. The CDR3 DNA reads as TGTGCCAGCAGCGAAAATAGGATAGAGGGGGCCGGCTACACCTTC.

The rearrangement uses TRBV2 and TRBJ2-3, with 11 bases fitting TRBD2. The trim removed 6 bases at V and 6 bases at J, leaving 8 bases unmatched. CDR3 length: 15 amino acids. Germline values: CDR1 SNHLY, CDR2 FYNNEI. In nucleotides, the CDR3 is TGTGCCAGCAGGGGTAGCGGGGGGGCTGTGGATACGCAGTATTTT. This codes for CASRGSGGAVDTQYF.